A selection of T cell receptor beta chains follows, all from one sample in a study of tumor-infiltrating lymphocytes in primary liver carcinoma. TCRdb independently ran MiXCR on the multiplex PCR reads; one entry per CDR3 protein. This sample carries tens of thousands of distinct CDR3 sequences, around 84% of them seen once, and the ten largest clones take around half. The sample taken for sequencing was liver tumor tissue from sampling region 3. The source is a middle-aged man with primary liver carcinoma and hepatitis B virus infection. The CDR3 runs from the conserved cysteine through the conserved F or W. Each record gives: J gene, D gene, clone size, V gene, CDR3 DNA, CDR3 protein. The D gene is left open where the match is weak. Not all rows give a size; the values are once, few, many and, for expanded clones, a class.

TRBJ1-1 | TRBD1 | NA | TRBV28 | TGTGCCAACAATGCCCGGAGGGGGCAGTTTACTGAAGCTTTCTTT | CANNARRGQFTEAFF
TRBJ1-5 | NA | few | TRBV10-3 | TGTGCCATCAGTGAACGGGGAAATCAGCCCCAGCATTTC | CAISERGNQPQHF
TRBJ2-3 | NA | NA | TRBV6-1 | TGTGCCAACTCACCCAGGGGCGGGAGCACGGATACGCAGTATTTT | CANSPRGGSTDTQYF
TRBJ2-7 | TRBD1 | once | TRBV12-3/TRBV12-4 | TGTACCAGCAGTTTACTAGGGGGCCGAGGTAGAGAGCGGTACTTC | CTSSLLGGRGRERYF
TRBJ2-5 | NA | NA | TRBV13 | TGTGCCAGCAGCCCTACCCGGAGAAGAGGGGAAGAGACCCAGTGCTTC | CASSPTRRRGEETQCF
TRBJ1-2 | NA | NA | TRBV5-1 | TGCGCCAGCAGCTTCGATGGAGTAGCTAACTATGGCTACACCTTC | CASSFDGVANYGYTF
TRBJ1-5 | NA | NA | TRBV12-3/TRBV12-4 | TGTGCCAGCAGTTTAACGGACAGTCGGAATCAGCCCCAGCGTTTT | CASSLTDSRNQPQRF
TRBJ2-5 | NA | NA | TRBV6-1 | TGCGCCAGCAGCCGAACCGGGATAGGGGGACAAGAGACCCAGTACTTC | CASSRTGIGGQETQYF
TRBJ2-3 | TRBD2 | many | TRBV5-1 | TGCGCCAGCAGCTTTCTAGCGGCTGTTAGCACAGATACGCAGTATTTT | CASSFLAAVSTDTQYF
TRBJ1-2 | TRBD1 | few | TRBV7-2 | TGTGCCAGCAGCTTGACAGGGGGTGGCTACACCTTC | CASSLTGGGYTF
TRBJ1-1 | NA | NA | TRBV7-9 | TGTCCCAGCAACCCCCGCAGGGCGGGCACTGAAGCTTTCTTT | CPSNPRRAGTEAFF
TRBJ2-2 | NA | few | TRBV12-3/TRBV12-4 | TGTGCCAGCATCCGACTAGTGGCCGGGGAGCCGTTCTTT | CASIRLVAGEPFF
TRBJ2-6 | NA | medium-sized | TRBV6-2/TRBV6-3 | TGTGCCAGCACCGATCCAGGGTCTGGGGCCAACGTCCTGACTTTC | CASTDPGSGANVLTF
TRBJ2-7 | TRBD1 | NA | TRBV10-3 | TGTGCTATCAGTGATGATGGACAGGGGATGAAGCAGTACTTC | CAISDDGQGMKQYF
TRBJ2-1 | NA | once | TRBV11-2 | TGTGCCAGCAATCCCCAGGGGGAGGGATTGGGTGAGCAGTTCTTC | CASNPQGEGLGEQFF
TRBJ1-5 | TRBD1 | NA | TRBV19 | TGTGCCAGTTCTCTAACAGGGGCCCCGATTTATCCCCAGCATTTT | CASSLTGAPIYPQHF
TRBJ2-3 | TRBD1 | NA | TRBV7-8 | TGTGCCAGCAGTCCAGGACAGGGGAAAAATACGCAGTATTTT | CASSPGQGKNTQYF
TRBJ1-2 | NA | NA | TRBV10-2 | TGCGCCAGCAGTGAGGGCTTAGTGTCGGGGAGTAGCCGAAGATTGAGTTATGGCTACACCTTC | CASSEGLVSGSSRRLSYGYTF
TRBJ2-7 | NA | large | TRBV11-2 | TGTGCCAGCAGCCGACCTAATGCACAGGGCGGTGAGCAGTACTTC | CASSRPNAQGGEQYF
TRBJ2-7 | NA | few | TRBV6-5 | TGTGCCAGGAGCTACTCGAGTACAGGGTTGAGCGAGCAGTACTTC | CARSYSSTGLSEQYF
TRBJ2-1 | TRBD1 | few | TRBV4-1 | TGCGCCAGCGGCCAGGGGACAGGGAGGAGCTCTTACAATGAGCAGTTCTTC | CASGQGTGRSSYNEQFF
TRBJ1-1 | NA | NA | TRBV10-2 | TGTGCCAATAAATCAGGGACAAGGAACACTGAAGCTTTCTTT | CANKSGTRNTEAFF
TRBJ1-1 | NA | NA | TRBV6-1 | TGTGCGGGCAGTAGGGGCATGAACACTGAAGCTTTCTTT | CAGSRGMNTEAFF
TRBJ2-1 | NA | few | TRBV11-2 | TGTGTCAGCAGCTTATATCGGCTAGTTAGTAAGCAGTTCTTC | CVSSLYRLVSKQFF
TRBJ2-7 | NA | NA | TRBV12-3/TRBV12-4 | TGTGCCAGGAGTATGGGGACAAGGGGGTCCTACGAGCTGTACTTT | CARSMGTRGSYELYF
TRBJ2-3 | NA | NA | TRBV11-2 | TGTGCCAGCAACTACAGAACGGTAGATACACAGTATTTT | CASNYRTVDTQYF
TRBJ2-7 | NA | NA | TRBV2 | TGTGCCAGTAGTGAGTACAGGGCGGTCTCCTATGAGCAGTACTTC | CASSEYRAVSYEQYF
TRBJ2-2 | TRBD2 | NA | TRBV6-5 | TGTGCCAGGAGGGGGACTAGCGGGAGTCTTGAGCAGCTGTTTTTT | CARRGTSGSLEQLFF
TRBJ2-3 | TRBD2 | NA | TRBV10-3 | TGTGTCATCAGTGACGTAGCGGGAGCAGATACGCAGTATTTT | CVISDVAGADTQYF
TRBJ2-7 | NA | NA | TRBV4-1 | TGCGCCAGCAGCCAATCCCAGGCGGAGTCACTTTACGAGCAGTACTTC | CASSQSQAESLYEQYF
TRBJ2-7 | NA | NA | TRBV5-1 | TGCGCCAGCAGCTTAAGCGCACGGATCGACAAGCAGTACTTC | CASSLSARIDKQYF
TRBJ1-6 | NA | NA | TRBV7-6 | TGTGCCAGCAGCCTATTTGGGGGCAATTCACCCCTCCACTTT | CASSLFGGNSPLHF
TRBJ2-5 | NA | NA | TRBV11-2 | TGTGTCAGCAGCTTAGTGTGGCTAGCCCTGGGAAAAAAAGAGACCCAGTACTTC | CVSSLVWLALGKKETQYF
TRBJ2-7 | NA | medium-sized | TRBV12-3/TRBV12-4 | TGTGCCAGCACCTCGGGCCTCTACGAGCAGTACTTC | CASTSGLYEQYF
TRBJ2-7 | NA | NA | TRBV6-6 | TGTGCCAGCAGTTATCCAGAGGCAAACGAACAGAACTTC | CASSYPEANEQNF
TRBJ2-1 | NA | NA | TRBV11-2 | TGTACCAGCGGCTTAGCTTCAGGAGTTGTCAATGAGCAGTTCTTC | CTSGLASGVVNEQFF
TRBJ2-5 | TRBD2 | NA | TRBV11-2 | TGTGCCAGCAGTCATACTCCTGGCGGGGGGAAAGGGATCCAGTACTTC | CASSHTPGGGKGIQYF
TRBJ1-2 | NA | NA | TRBV6-1 | TGTGCCAACAGTGAACGAGTGTCTAATGGATACACCTTC | CANSERVSNGYTF
TRBJ2-7 | NA | NA | TRBV5-1 | TGCGCCAGTAGCTCCGACAGCACCTTCGAGCAGTACTTC | CASSSDSTFEQYF
TRBJ1-2 | NA | NA | TRBV12-3/TRBV12-4 | TGTGCCAGCAGTTTAAAAGCGACAAGCTATGGTTACACCTTC | CASSLKATSYGYTF
TRBJ2-3 | NA | NA | TRBV4-2 | TGTGTCAGCAGCCAAGGGAAGGGAGTGACAGATAAGCAGTATTTT | CVSSQGKGVTDKQYF
TRBJ1-2 | NA | NA | TRBV4-1 | TGCGCCAGCAGCCAAGGGGGCAGGAACTGTGGCTATACTTTC | CASSQGGRNCGYTF
TRBJ2-7 | TRBD1 | NA | TRBV11-2 | TGTGCCAGCAGCGAGGGACAGGGGGTTGTACAGGAGCAGTACTTC | CASSEGQGVVQEQYF
TRBJ2-3 | NA | NA | TRBV4-2 | TGTACCAGCAGTCAAGTGGCGCTTCTAGGGGGAGCGACAGATACGCAGTATTTT | CTSSQVALLGGATDTQYF